These 21 T cell receptor beta chains were sequenced from one sample in a study of T cells in women clearing cervical HPV infection. The protocol was immunoSEQ multiplex PCR, while the TCRdb copy is restricted to in-frame clones and leaves out a portion. Its table lists about 26,000 clones. Sequenced sample: blood buffy coat. These receptors were obtained from a woman between 18 and 69 years old with a cervical HPV16 infection that either progressed to CIN3+ or cleared (not recorded which).

Comments on this clone: The read halts 3 residues ahead of the CDR3 end, with the missing end drawn from the germline J gene. V and J are TRBV7-9 and TRBJ2-4; no firm D call. Germline V gene sequence: CDR1 SEHNR, CDR2 FQNEAQ (reference sequence). The CDR3 has 13 amino acids. Partial CDR3 DNA: TGTGCCGGAGACTTGTTGCGGCACCATGGT. Translating gives CAGDLLRHHG. The whole CDR3 protein reads CAGDLLRHHGQYF.

With respect to this clone: The CDR3 is cut off 3 residues early in the read; its end comes from the germline J gene. This chain links TRBV30 with TRBJ1-1; D perhaps matches TRBD1 (5 bases). This CDR3 has 13 amino acids. The germline V gene encodes CDR1 GTSNPN and CDR2 SVGIG (reference sequence). Trimming removed 2 bases at V and 4 bases at J, with 11 bases between. The CDR3 loop is CAWSLQQATEAFF. CDR3 DNA (partial): TGTGCCTGGAGTCTCCAACAGGCCACTGAA. The full variable domain, its missing parts supplied by reference TRBV30 and TRBJ1-1, is SQTIHQWPATLVQPVGSPLSLECTVEGTSNPNLYWYRQAAGRGLQLLFYSVGIGQISSEVPQNLSASRPQDRQFILSSKKLLLSDSGFYLCAWSLQQATEAFFGQGTRLTVV.

To note about this clone: The read comes to an end 3 residues before the CDR3 does, leaving the germline J gene to fill in the end. This chain connects TRBV13 to TRBJ1-3; D perhaps matches TRBD1 (6 bases). The CDR3 has 15 amino acids. Trimming left V 5 bases short and J 0 bases short, with 11 bases between. The germline V gene has CDR1 PRHDT and CDR2 FYEKMQ (reference sequence). CDR3 DNA, as far as it was read: TGTGCCAGCAGCCACAGGGAAAGCTCTGGAAACACC. It is translated as CASSHRESSGNT. In full, the CDR3 reads CASSHRESSGNTIYF.

Comment on this clone: The DNA ends 3 residues before the CDR3 does, and the rest of the CDR3 is filled in from the germline J gene. The chain employs TRBV7-3 and TRBJ1-1, with TRBD1 identical over 7 bases. J was trimmed by 3 bases and V by 3 bases; bases with no gene match: 1. Germline CDR1 SGHTA, CDR2 FQGTGA. CDR3 length equals 13 residues. Partial CDR3 DNA: TGTGCCAGCAGCTTTACAGGGGACACTGAA. Protein product: CASSFTGDTE. The entire CDR3 is CASSFTGDTEAFF.

In the case of this clone: The read ends 3 residues early relative to the CDR3; the germline J gene fills the gap. The chain has TRBV6-2 or TRBV6-3 and TRBJ1-4, with a tentative D call TRBD1 (5 bases). Trimming took 6 bases from V and 8 from J, leaving 22 bases between them. The germline CDR1 and CDR2 sequences are MNHEY and SVGEGT. CDR3 length: 16 residues. The sequenced part of the CDR3 DNA is TGTGCCAGCAGCCCCAGAGGGCAGGGAAAGAAGGAAAAA. Protein sequence: CASSPRGQGKKEK. In full, the CDR3 reads CASSPRGQGKKEKLFF.

The DNA read from the CDR3 is TGTGCCAGCAGCTTAGCATCGGCTAGCGGGAGGGCCTACAATGAG. It specifies CASSLASASGRAYNE. The full CDR3 protein is CASSLASASGRAYNEQFF. The genes are TRBV7-6 and TRBJ2-1; 12 bases map to TRBD2. The observed sequence ends 3 residues before the CDR3 terminus, with the missing tail filled in from the germline J gene. The CDR3 sequence is 18 residues long. The germline gives CDR1 SGHVS, CDR2 FNYEAQ. The V segment lost 0 bases and the J segment 2 bases; nucleotides outside the gene matches: 5.

In regard to this clone: Read sequence stops 3 residues before the CDR3 end, and the germline J gene provides the missing end. This sequence joins TRBV10-1 and TRBJ1-4, with 8 positions matching TRBD1. V dropped 3 bases and J dropped 3; count of bases not matched to a gene: 15. CDR3 size: 19 residues. In germline, CDR1 is WNHNN, CDR2 SYGVQD (reference sequence). Incomplete CDR3 DNA: TGCGCCAGCAGTGAAAGGGTCAGGGGGCGACTGATAGCTAATGAAAAA. Protein product: CASSERVRGRLIANEK. In full, the CDR3 is CASSERVRGRLIANEKLFF.

About this clone: The CDR3 end is not reached by the read, which stops 3 residues before it; the germline J gene fills it in. This chain connects TRBV6-2 or TRBV6-3 to TRBJ2-5, with 11 bases fitting TRBD2. The CDR3 is made up of 17 amino acids. V lost 2 bases, J lost 5 bases, and 10 bases stayed unmatched. Germline assignment: CDR1 MNHEY and CDR2 SVGEGT. CDR3 amino acids: CASSYPTSGVPGETQYF. Incomplete CDR3 DNA: TGTGCCAGCAGTTACCCGACTAGCGGGGTCCCGGGGGAGACC.

Points on this clone: The CDR3 goes on 3 residues after the read ends, and that part is filled in from the germline J gene. The chain has TRBV20-1 and TRBJ2-1, with TRBD2 as a possible D gene (6 bases). The germline CDR1 and CDR2 sequences are DFQATT and SNEGSKA (reference sequence). Trimming removed 5 bases at V and 3 bases at J, with 11 bases between. The CDR3 is 13 amino acids. CDR3 DNA (partial): TGCAGTGCTCATTCGACTAGCTACAATGAG. It encodes CSAHSTSYNE. The whole CDR3 reads CSAHSTSYNEQFF.

Of note for this clone: The read comes to an end 3 residues before the CDR3 does, leaving the germline J gene to fill in the end. This chain joins TRBV19 and TRBJ1-2; D unclear. The CDR3 consists of 15 residues. The germline gives CDR1 LNHDA, CDR2 SQIVND (reference sequence). The part of the CDR3 DNA that was read is TGTGCCAGTAGTATAGGTCTAGCGGGCTACAATGAC. Amino acid sequence: CASSIGLAGYND. The full CDR3 sequence reads CASSIGLAGYNDYTF.

As concerns this clone: Sequencing ends 3 residues short of the CDR3 end; the germline J gene provides the rest. The V call is TRBV20-1, the J call TRBJ2-2; 7 nucleotides match TRBD1. This CDR3 region has 13 residues. CDR1 DFQATT and CDR2 SNEGSKA come from the germline V gene (reference sequence). Trimming cost V 6 bases and J 3 bases; bases outside gene matches: 4. The CDR3 bases that were read are TGCAGTGCCCGAGACAGGGACACCGGGGAG. Translated, it gives CSARDRDTGE. The entire CDR3 protein is CSARDRDTGELFF.

In regard to this clone: The read stops 3 residues short of the end of the CDR3; the missing end is completed from the germline J gene. The rearrangement links TRBV20-1 to TRBJ1-2; no definite D call. V was pared by 5 bases and J by 1 base, with 14 bases between. CDR3 length equals 14 residues. Germline CDR1 is DFQATT and CDR2 is SNEGSKA (reference sequence). CDR3 bases read: TGCAGTGCTCCTCGCTCTAGCCATAACTATGGC. It translates to CSAPRSSHNYG. The full CDR3 protein is CSAPRSSHNYGYTF.

Details on this clone: The observed sequence ends 3 residues before the CDR3 terminus, with the missing tail filled in from the germline J gene. This chain links TRBV20-1 with TRBJ2-2; 7 bases are a match to TRBD1. The germline CDR1 and CDR2 sequences are DFQATT and SNEGSKA (reference sequence). The CDR3 spans 14 residues. The CDR3 sequence is CSAGDSLNNEKLFF. Incomplete CDR3 DNA: TGCAGTGCTGGGGACAGCCTGAATAATGAAAAG.

The sequenced part of the CDR3 DNA is TGCGCCAGCAGCAACCGACCGGTTGAGGGCCAGGGCGGAAACACC. Translating it yields CASSNRPVEGQGGNT. The full CDR3 is CASSNRPVEGQGGNTIYF. The V gene is TRBV5-1, the J gene TRBJ1-3; D may be TRBD1 (5 bases). The CDR3 goes on 3 residues after the read ends, and that part is filled in from the germline J gene. CDR1 SGHRS and CDR2 YFSETQ come from the germline V gene. The ends were cut back, 4 bases at V and 4 bases at J, with 24 bases in the middle. CDR3 length equals 18 residues.

Comment on this clone: The DNA ends 3 residues before the CDR3 does, and the rest of the CDR3 is filled in from the germline J gene. The J gene is TRBJ2-1, the V gene TRBV7-2, with TRBD1 matching over 7 bases. The CDR3 is 15 amino acids. Unmatched junction bases numbered 9, after V lost 5 bases and J lost 5 bases. Germline V gene data show CDR1 as SGHTA and CDR2 as FQGNSA. CDR3 bases read: TGTGCCAGCAGCCGCCAGGGGGTATTCGACAATGAG. Protein sequence: CASSRQGVFDNE. From start to end, the CDR3 is CASSRQGVFDNEQFF.

Comment on this clone: From the germline J gene comes the end of the CDR3, since the read stops 3 residues before it. This chain links TRBV6-2 or TRBV6-3 with TRBJ2-6; D is ambiguous. There are 14 residues in the CDR3. CDR1 is MNHEY and CDR2 is SVGEGT in the germline V gene. With 7 bases removed from V and 4 bases from J, the gap between germline ends came to 11 bases. This chain's CDR3 is CASILNSGANVLTF. The CDR3 DNA, read in part, is TGTGCCAGCATTCTCAACTCGGGGGCCAACGTC.

A note on this clone: The missing CDR3 end, 3 residues past where the read stops, is filled in from the germline J gene. The rearrangement links TRBV2 to TRBJ2-3; 12 nucleotides align to TRBD2. J lost 4 bases, V lost 2 bases, and 4 bases had no gene match. The CDR3 has 16 amino acids. The V gene's germline CDR1 is SNHLY and CDR2 FYNNEI. The CDR3 DNA, read in part, is TGTGCCAGCAGTGAATCTAGCGGGAGGGCCGCAGATACG. Its translation is CASSESSGRAADT. Given in full, the CDR3 is CASSESSGRAADTQYF. Using reference TRBV2 and TRBJ2-3 for the parts outside the CDR3, the full variable domain is EPEVTQTPSHQVTQMGQEVILRCVPISNHLYFYWYRQILGQKVEFLVSFYNNEISEKSEIFDDQFSVERPDGSNFTLKIRSTKLEDSAMYFCASSESSGRAADTQYFGPGTRLTVL.

Comments on this clone: The read ends 3 residues early relative to the CDR3; the germline J gene fills the gap. The rearrangement uses TRBV7-2 and TRBJ2-3; 8 bases match TRBD1. Germline trimming cut 5 bases from V and 2 bases from J; bases unmatched to any gene: 0. Germline V gene sequence: CDR1 SGHTA, CDR2 FQGNSA. This CDR3 spans 13 amino acids. The part of the CDR3 DNA that was read is TGTGCCAGCAGCCAGGGGGCCACAGATACG. Translation gives CASSQGATDT. The whole CDR3 reads CASSQGATDTQYF.

To note about this clone: Read sequence stops 3 residues before the CDR3 end, and the germline J gene provides the missing end. The V and J genes are TRBV12-3 or TRBV12-4 and TRBJ2-5; 9 bases are a match to TRBD1. J lost 3 bases, V lost 2 bases, and 4 bases had no gene match. The CDR3 length is 15 residues. The CDR3 spells CASSLRRQGEETQYF. The CDR3 bases that were read are TGTGCCAGCAGTTTAAGGAGACAGGGGGAAGAGACC.

Points on this clone: Read sequence stops 3 residues before the CDR3 end, and the germline J gene provides the missing end. This rearrangement joins TRBV6-1 to TRBJ2-3, with 7 bases fitting TRBD1. The germline V gene has CDR1 MNHNS and CDR2 SASEGT. This CDR3 is built from 16 residues. The V gene end was trimmed by 4 bases and the J gene end by 0 bases; junction bases not matched to a gene: 7. CDR3 bases read: TGTGCCAGCAGTGCTCAGGGCAGGGGGAGCACAGATACG. Amino acid sequence: CASSAQGRGSTDT. The whole CDR3 reads CASSAQGRGSTDTQYF.

The part of the CDR3 DNA that was read is TGTGCCAGCAGCTTAGAGAGGGGGGAG. Its translation: CASSLERGE. The complete CDR3 protein is CASSLERGELFF. The gene calls are TRBV7-6 and TRBJ2-2; no firm D call. With the read ending 3 residues before the CDR3 end, the germline J gene is used to fill in that end. Per the germline V gene, CDR1 is SGHVS and CDR2 is FNYEAQ. The CDR3 length is 12 residues. Trimming shortened V by 1 base and J by 8 bases, and 5 bases separated the two germline ends. Looking up the rest from reference TRBV7-6 and TRBJ2-2 gives the full variable domain: GAGVSQSPRYKVTKRGQDVALRCDPISGHVSLYWYRQALGQGPEFLTYFNYEAQQDKSGLPNDRFSAERPEGSISTLTIQRTEQRDSAMYRCASSLERGELFFGEGSRLTVL.